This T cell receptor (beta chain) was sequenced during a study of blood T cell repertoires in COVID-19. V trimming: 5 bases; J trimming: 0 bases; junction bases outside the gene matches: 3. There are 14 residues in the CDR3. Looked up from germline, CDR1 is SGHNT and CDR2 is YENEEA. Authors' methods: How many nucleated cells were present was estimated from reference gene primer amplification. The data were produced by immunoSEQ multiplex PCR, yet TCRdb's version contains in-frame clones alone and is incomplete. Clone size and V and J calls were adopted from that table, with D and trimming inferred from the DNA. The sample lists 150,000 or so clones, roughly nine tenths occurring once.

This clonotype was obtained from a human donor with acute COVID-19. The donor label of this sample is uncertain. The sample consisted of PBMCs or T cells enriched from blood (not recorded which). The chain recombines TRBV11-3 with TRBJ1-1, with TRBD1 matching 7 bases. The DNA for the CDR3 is TGTGCCAGCAGCGCCGGGACAGTGAACACTGAAGCTTTCTTT. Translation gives CASSAGTVNTEAFF.